This TCR beta chain is drawn from a study of blood T cell repertoires in COVID-19 (dated by TCRdb to the early 2020s). As for the study more broadly: Samples from collaborators originated in the United States, Italy and Spain and spanned both the acute and convalescent phases of COVID-19. The prospective study material was composed of cDNA or gDNA derived from T cells, B-cell-depleted T cells, or PBMCs. The dataset comprised deeply sampled blood TCRbeta repertoires from subjects exposed to, actively infected with, or recovered from COVID-19. A freely available public database, intended as a resource for researchers studying the immune response to SARS-CoV-2, is where the repertoires were released. The samples were drawn from the first 160 participants of the ongoing ImmuneRACE study and from 1,254 subjects provided by 6 global collaborators. Sample metadata almost always included a de-identified subject ID, COVID-19 status, age in years and sex. Where available, HLA class I and class II types were taken from metadata supplied by the sample provider and were not determined by assay-based typing.

Study-wide conclusions, independent of this receptor: How much clinical and demographic metadata was included differed by source and by participant, and the metadata was provided uncurated.

Participants in the prospective study were aged roughly 18 to 89 years, lived in 24 United States geographic areas, and enrolled through a virtual design. To assign participants to cohorts, the prospective study relied on clinical history that participants themselves reported in a screening survey and a study questionnaire. ImmuneRACE Cohort 3 recovered participants were defined by two consecutive negative NP/OP PCR tests, healthcare professional clearance, or symptom resolution. In the prospective study, whole blood, serum and a nasopharyngeal or oropharyngeal swab were collected from each participant by mobile phlebotomists. Participants in the prospective study had the option to provide additional blood draws and questionnaires over a roughly two-month period. Before DNA extraction, prospective study blood samples were shipped either frozen or at room temperature. TCRbeta CDR3 regions were amplified from genomic DNA using the immunoSEQ Assay, a bias-controlled multiplex PCR. The authors processed their data as follows. The number of nucleated cells in each sample was estimated from the amplification of reference gene primers within the assay. Sequence reads were collapsed and filtered to measure the absolute abundance of every unique TCRbeta CDR3 rearrangement. For each sample, productive Simpson clonality was calculated by taking the square root of Simpson's diversity index across productive rearrangements. Sourced from immuneACCESS, this table was stored by TCRdb with only in-frame sequences that have V and J called. A share of the clones is absent; for the studies checked, an unresolved V gene accounts for under half, and the remainder has no known explanation. V, J and clone size are those of that table, while D and trimming were read from the DNA. The sample includes roughly 150,000 clones, with 80% observed a single time. 3% to 4% of the sample belongs to the ten largest clones.

Concerning this clone: No cognate antigen has been identified for it. Base qualities are not recorded, but no much larger clone differs from it by a single base.

The CDR3 numbers 15 residues from cysteine through phenylalanine. Solely the CDR3 DNA is kept, with 45 bases framed from the first base. The germline V gene (reference sequence) yields SGHNT for CDR1 and YYREEE for CDR2. V is cut by 3 bases and J by 0 bases, and the space between the germline ends is 13 bases. Material for sequencing was PBMCs or T cells enriched from blood (not recorded which). The chain uses TRBV5-4 and TRBJ2-7; TRBD2 is a possible D gene, resting on 6 matching bases. This TCR came from a woman aged 55-75 years who had recovered from COVID-19. At the DNA level, the sequence is TGTGCCAGCAGCTCAGGGCGGGGAAGCTCCTACGAGCAGTACTTC. The encoded protein is CASSSGRGSSYEQYF.